These 24 T cell receptor beta chains came from one sample sequenced in a study of shared clonotypes between healthy human individuals. Assay: immunoSEQ multiplex PCR; the TCRdb copy retains only in-frame clones and omits some. The table shows some 1.4 million clones, with roughly 97% occurring only once. The sequencing input was naive CD4+ T cells sorted from blood. The subset denotes: CD45RA+ positively selected. The receptors come from a man aged 25-45 years in good health.

The gene calls are TRBV5-5 and TRBJ1-3, with a weak D call TRBD1 (5 bases). TRBJ2-3 explains the end of the DNA better; the J call may be wrong. CDR3 length equals 12 residues. Germline values: CDR1 SGHKS, CDR2 YYEKEE (reference sequence). CDR3 loop: CASRGNHDRQYF. CDR3 coding DNA: TGTGCCAGCAGGGGCAACCACGACAGGCAGTATTTT.

V and J are TRBV15 and TRBJ2-3, with 7 bases matching TRBD1. Germline V CDR1 and CDR2: LNHNV, YYDKDF (reference sequence). V lost 0 bases and J lost 4; bases outside the gene matches: 7. The CDR3 covers 16 residues. CDR3 nucleotide sequence: TGTGCCACCAGCAGAGAGAAGTTTGGGACAGCAGATACGCAGTATTTT. Amino acid sequence: CATSREKFGTADTQYF.

This chain connects TRBV18 to TRBJ1-4; 12 nucleotides agree with TRBD1. V was clipped by 2 bases and J by 6 bases; unmatched bases: 13. Germline V CDR1 and CDR2: KGHSH, LQKENI. This CDR3 spans 19 amino acids. CDR3 bases: TGTGCCAGCTCACCATCAACCGGGACAGGGGGCTCATCGTATGAAAAACTGTTTTTT. Translated: CASSPSTGTGGSSYEKLFF.

The genes are TRBV7-2 and TRBJ2-1; 9 positions agree with TRBD1. The junction had 5 bases not matched to a gene; V was cut back by 5 bases and J by 3 bases. This CDR3 contains 15 residues. The germline V gene encodes CDR1 SGHTA and CDR2 FQGNSA. CDR3 region: CASSLQTGGYNEQFF. The DNA of the CDR3 is TGTGCCAGCAGCCTACAGACAGGGGGCTACAATGAGCAGTTCTTC.

This chain links TRBV5-1 with TRBJ2-3; D is uncertain. Germline V lookup: CDR1 SGHRS, CDR2 YFSETQ. The CDR3 extends over 15 amino acids. Deletions cut 0 bases from V and 0 bases from J, with 8 bases between. CDR3 amino acids: CASSLDTASTDTQYF. The CDR3 DNA reads as TGCGCCAGCAGCTTGGATACTGCTAGCACAGATACGCAGTATTTT. The variable domain in full, with the rest retrieved from reference TRBV5-1 and TRBJ2-3, is KAGVTQTPRYLIKTRGQQVTLSCSPISGHRSVSWYQQTPGQGLQFLFEYFSETQRNKGNFPGRFSGRQFSNSRSEMNVSTLELGDSALYLCASSLDTASTDTQYFGPGTRLTVL.

V and J are TRBV10-3 and TRBJ2-5; TRBD2 aligns across 13 bases. Germline assignment: CDR1 ENHRY and CDR2 SYGVKD. There are 16 residues in the CDR3. V trimming: 3 bases; J trimming: 4 bases; junction bases outside the gene matches: 5. CDR3 sequence reads: CAISEGLAGALETQYF. CDR3 coding DNA: TGTGCCATCAGTGAAGGACTAGCGGGAGCTTTAGAGACCCAGTACTTC.

The chain combines TRBV18 with TRBJ1-2; the D is unclear. The ends were cut back, 0 bases at V and 10 bases at J, with 18 bases in the middle. The CDR3 contains 15 residues. Germline V gene data show CDR1 as KGHSH and CDR2 as LQKENI. CDR3 residues: CASSPPSRIRADYTF. CDR3 DNA sequence: TGTGCCAGCTCACCACCGAGCAGAATCAGAGCAGACTACACCTTC.

The V gene is TRBV6-5, the J gene TRBJ2-5; D is unclear. The CDR3 runs to 14 residues. CDR1 MNHEY and CDR2 SVGAGI come from the germline V gene. The V end lost 0 bases, the J end lost 5 bases, and 10 bases lay between the germline ends. The CDR3 DNA follows: TGTGCCAGCAGTTACTCGCTAGGTCCCGAGACCCAGTACTTC. The encoded protein is CASSYSLGPETQYF.

The V call is TRBV19, the J call TRBJ1-2, with D possibly TRBD1 on 5 matching bases. Germline V gives CDR1 LNHDA, CDR2 SQIVND (reference sequence). The CDR3 sequence is 14 residues long. Trimming removed 7 bases at V and 2 bases at J, with 14 bases between. The DNA for the CDR3 is TGTGCCAGTAACCCCCGACAGAAGAACTATGGCTACACCTTC. Its translation: CASNPRQKNYGYTF.

This clone has only one observation. V gene TRBV7-9 combines with J gene TRBJ2-1, with 7 bases that match TRBD2. Germline V CDR1 and CDR2: SEHNR, FQNEAQ (reference sequence). V was pared by 5 bases and J by 3 bases, with 4 bases of the junction left unmatched. There are 14 residues in the CDR3. Written as DNA, the CDR3 is TGTGCCAGCAGCCACCGGGACTACTACAATGAGCAGTTCTTC. It translates to CASSHRDYYNEQFF. The complete variable domain, with remaining parts taken from reference TRBV7-9 and TRBJ2-1, reads DTGVSQNPRHKITKRGQNVTFRCDPISEHNRLYWYRQTLGQGPEFLTYFQNEAQLEKSRLLSDRFSAERPKGSFSTLEIQRTEQGDSAMYLCASSHRDYYNEQFFGPGTRLTVL.

The V gene is TRBV14, the J gene TRBJ1-2; perhaps TRBD1 as D (5 bases). There are 15 residues in the CDR3. Germline V CDR1 and CDR2: SGHDN, FVKESK. V was clipped by 4 bases and J by 6 bases, with 18 bases between them. The CDR3 reads CASSLILGARDGYTF. DNA of the CDR3: TGTGCCAGCAGCCTAATACTAGGGGCAAGAGATGGCTACACCTTC. Together with reference TRBV14 and TRBJ1-2, the CDR3 gives the full variable domain: EAGVTQFPSHSVIEKGQTVTLRCDPISGHDNLYWYRRVMGKEIKFLLHFVKESKQDESGMPNNRFLAERTGGTYSTLKVQPAELEDSGVYFCASSLILGARDGYTFGSGTRLTVV.

This chain joins TRBV7-9 and TRBJ2-7; either TRBD1 or TRBD2 may supply D (7 bases each). V lost 5 bases and J lost 1, with 15 bases in between. This CDR3 spans 15 amino acids. The germline V gene encodes CDR1 SEHNR and CDR2 FQNEAQ (reference sequence). The CDR3 DNA reads as TGTGCCAGCAGCCCAGGGGGGGGCCTGTCCTACGAGCAGTACTTC. Protein sequence: CASSPGGGLSYEQYF. The whole variable domain, remainder taken from reference TRBV7-9 and TRBJ2-7, is DTGVSQNPRHKITKRGQNVTFRCDPISEHNRLYWYRQTLGQGPEFLTYFQNEAQLEKSRLLSDRFSAERPKGSFSTLEIQRTEQGDSAMYLCASSPGGGLSYEQYFGPGTRLTVT.

Points on this clone: Other DNA sequences within the sample encode an identical CDR3. The chain joins TRBV14 to TRBJ1-1; D gene uncertain. Between the trimmed V and J ends, which lost 0 bases and 2 bases, there was a span of 4 bases. From germline, CDR1 is SGHDN and CDR2 FVKESK. CDR3 length: 13 amino acids. CDR3 DNA sequence: TGTGCCAGCAGCCAAGATCTCAACACTGAAGCTTTCTTT. It translates to CASSQDLNTEAFF. Together with reference TRBV14 and TRBJ1-1, the CDR3 gives the full variable domain: EAGVTQFPSHSVIEKGQTVTLRCDPISGHDNLYWYRRVMGKEIKFLLHFVKESKQDESGMPNNRFLAERTGGTYSTLKVQPAELEDSGVYFCASSQDLNTEAFFGQGTRLTVV.

This chain connects TRBV11-2 to TRBJ1-1, with 8 bases aligning to TRBD1. The CDR3 loop spans 16 amino acids. Unmatched junction bases numbered 10, after V lost 5 bases and J lost 2 bases. The germline CDR1 and CDR2 sequences are SGHAT and FQNNGV. Here the CDR3 reads CASSQDRVFPNTEAFF. As DNA, the CDR3 is TGTGCCAGCAGCCAGGACAGGGTTTTCCCCAACACTGAAGCTTTCTTT.

Comment on this clone: The same CDR3 arises from other DNA sequences in this sample as well. This chain connects TRBV28 to TRBJ2-7; no clear D. Germline V CDR1 and CDR2: MDHEN, SYDVKM. The CDR3 length is 11 residues. Trimming took 5 bases from V and 3 from J, leaving 5 bases between them. CDR3 nucleotide sequence: TGTGCCAGCAGTACATACTACGAGCAGTACTTC. Amino acid sequence: CASSTYYEQYF.

The chain combines TRBV7-6 with TRBJ2-3; 8 bases are shared with TRBD1. Germline CDR1 is SGHVS and CDR2 is FNYEAQ. The length of the CDR3 is 15 residues. V lost 1 base and J lost 3; bases outside the gene matches: 3. CDR3 region: CASSLGTGLTDTQYF. In nucleotides, the CDR3 is TGTGCCAGCAGCTTAGGGACAGGGTTGACAGATACGCAGTATTTT.

This clone came up once. The chain carries TRBV25-1 and TRBJ1-4, with a weak D call TRBD1 (5 bases). The germline V gene encodes CDR1 MGHDK and CDR2 SYGVNS. Trimming pared 6 bases from V and 5 bases from J, leaving 10 bases between. The CDR3 consists of 13 residues. CDR3 nucleotides: TGTGCCAGCAGACAAACAGGAAATGAAAAACTGTTTTTT. Amino acid sequence: CASRQTGNEKLFF.

V is TRBV10-3 and J is TRBJ2-5; 10 positions match TRBD2. Trimming took 7 bases from V and 2 from J; bases not matched to a gene: 10. Germline assignment: CDR1 ENHRY and CDR2 SYGVKD. The CDR3 spans 16 residues. This CDR3 reads CAITASWTSGQETQYF. CDR3 coding DNA: TGTGCCATCACCGCTTCTTGGACTAGCGGACAAGAGACCCAGTACTTC.

There are a few counts of this clone. The genes are TRBV6-5 and TRBJ1-5, with 8 bases aligning to TRBD1. The CDR3 spans 13 residues. V was clipped by 6 bases and J by 5 bases; unmatched bases: 3. Germline assignment: CDR1 MNHEY and CDR2 SVGAGI. The chain's CDR3 is CASRQGVDQPQHF. The CDR3 DNA follows: TGTGCCAGCAGACAGGGGGTGGATCAGCCCCAGCATTTT.

This clone was seen just once. V usage is TRBV28 and J usage is TRBJ2-5, with TRBD2 matching over 15 bases. CDR1 is MDHEN, CDR2 SYDVKM, per germline. V was pared by 8 bases and J by 2 bases, with 6 bases of the junction left unmatched. The CDR3 is made up of 16 amino acids. The CDR3 here is CASRTSGRARQETQYF. The CDR3 DNA reads TGTGCCAGCCGGACTAGCGGGAGGGCCAGGCAAGAGACCCAGTACTTC.

The chain recombines TRBV18 with TRBJ1-4; D uncertain. Trimming cost V 4 bases and J 0 bases, with 9 bases left between them. In germline, CDR1 is KGHSH, CDR2 LQKENI. This CDR3 has 15 amino acids. The CDR3 sequence is CASSQDRATNEKLFF. In DNA, the CDR3 is TGTGCCAGCTCACAGGACCGCGCAACTAATGAAAAACTGTTTTTT.

The chain is built from TRBV11-2 and TRBJ1-4; D unresolved. CDR1 is SGHAT, CDR2 FQNNGV, per germline. The CDR3 contains 15 residues. V lost 0 bases and J lost 4, with 9 bases in between. CDR3 in amino acids: CASSLDLGLNEKLFF. The CDR3 coding sequence is TGTGCCAGCAGCTTAGATCTGGGTCTTAATGAAAAACTGTTTTTT.

The chain recombines TRBV18 with TRBJ2-3; 14 positions match TRBD2. This CDR3 comprises 16 residues. Unmatched junction bases numbered 7, after V lost 5 bases and J lost 6 bases. Germline V lookup: CDR1 KGHSH, CDR2 LQKENI. The CDR3 here is CASSAGGLAGADTQYF. The CDR3 DNA reads as TGTGCCAGCTCAGCTGGGGGACTAGCGGGAGCGGATACGCAGTATTTT. The variable domain in full, completed from reference TRBV18 and TRBJ2-3, reads NAGVMQNPRHLVRRRGQEARLRCSPMKGHSHVYWYRQLPEEGLKFMVYLQKENIIDESGMPKERFSAEFPKEGPSILRIQQVVRGDSAAYFCASSAGGLAGADTQYFGPGTRLTVL.

The chain employs TRBV18 and TRBJ2-7; 7 positions match TRBD2. The CDR3 contains 15 residues. Looked up from germline, CDR1 is KGHSH and CDR2 is LQKENI. V lost 3 bases to trimming and J lost 2 bases; unmatched junction nucleotides: 7. The CDR3 loop is CASSPVGGFTYEQYF. Written as DNA, the CDR3 is TGTGCCAGCTCACCGGTGGGAGGGTTCACCTACGAGCAGTACTTC.